The 5 T cell receptor beta chains given below trace back to one sample, sequenced in a study of CD8 T cells in ankylosing spondylitis. Whole-study findings and limits: Within ankylosing spondylitis blood, a TCR beta motif made up of eight or nine highly homologous variants appeared to be characteristic.

TCRdb used MiXCR to reprocess the 5' RACE reads, holding one entry per CDR3 protein. This sample has some 400,000 distinct CDR3 sequences, with about a fifth found just once. These TCRs' antigens remain unknown. The sample comprised blood, either unsorted or a sorted T cell fraction (not recorded which). These receptors were obtained from a male donor with ankylosing spondylitis.

This clonotype has a count of ten or more. The V and J genes are TRBV7-2 and TRBJ2-1; D perhaps matches TRBD2 (6 bases). Per the germline V gene, CDR1 is SGHTA and CDR2 is FQGNSA. With 5 bases removed from V and 7 bases from J, the gap between germline ends came to 21 bases. There are 16 residues in the CDR3. CDR3 DNA: TGTGCCAGCAGCCCCCGGGGTTTTTCGGGAGCTAATGAGCAGTTCTTC. Amino acids: CASSPRGFSGANEQFF.

This clonotype has just one count. A read error may explain this, as a much larger clone is one base away. This chain connects TRBV5-1 to TRBJ1-4; D perhaps matches TRBD1 (5 bases). Germline-derived CDR1 and CDR2 are SGHRS and YFSETQ. V lost 0 bases to trimming and J lost 5 bases, with 8 bases between them. This CDR3 has 14 amino acids. CDR3 in amino acids: CASSLGQRNEKLFF. The DNA for the CDR3 is TGCGCCAGCAGCTTGGGACAGAGGAATGAAAAACTGTTTTTT.

This clonotype was seen a handful of times. The rearrangement links TRBV6-4 to TRBJ1-2, with 7 nucleotides matching TRBD1. Germline CDR1 is MRHNA and CDR2 is SNTAGT. V lost 10 bases and J lost 1; bases outside the gene matches: 6. The CDR3 length is 13 residues. CDR3 protein: CATRDRDNYGYTF. DNA for the CDR3: TGTGCCACCCGGGACAGAGATAACTATGGCTACACCTTC.

The genes are TRBV29-1 and TRBJ1-2; a possible D gene is TRBD1 (5 bases). Germline V CDR1 and CDR2: SQVTM, ANQGSEA. V dropped 3 bases and J dropped 4 bases, with 12 bases sitting between them. CDR3 length equals 13 residues. CDR3 nucleotides: TGCAGCGTTGAGGCGGGACTTACCTATGGCTACACCTTC. This translates into CSVEAGLTYGYTF.

V is TRBV6-2 or TRBV6-3 and J is TRBJ2-7; 8 nucleotides match TRBD2. The CDR3 covers 15 residues. CDR1 and CDR2 from the germline V gene are MNHEY and SVGEGT. V shed 2 bases, J shed 3 bases, and the junction held 6 bases outside the gene matches. In DNA, the CDR3 is TGTGCCAGCAGTTACCTTAGCGGGGACCGCTACGAGCAGTACTTC. Translation gives CASSYLSGDRYEQYF.